Presented here are 30 T cell receptor beta chains from one specimen sequenced in a study of blood T cell repertoires in COVID-19. Data came from immunoSEQ multiplex PCR; TCRdb stores just in-frame clones and leaves some out. The data hold some 150,000 clones, with roughly 84% observed a single time. Sequenced sample: peripheral blood. All receptors derive from a woman aged 50 to 60 in a cohort sampled during active or convalescent COVID-19.

The rearrangement links TRBV11-3 to TRBJ2-2; the D gene is possibly TRBD2 (5 bases). The CDR3 runs 16 residues. The germline CDR1 and CDR2 sequences are SGHNT and YENEEA. Trimming removed 2 bases at V and 3 bases at J, with 13 bases between. The chain's CDR3 is CASSLLPGLDTGELFF. The CDR3 nucleotides read TGTGCCAGCAGCTTACTGCCGGGGTTAGACACCGGGGAGCTGTTTTTT.

Only a few counts were recorded for this clone. The chain has TRBV6-5 and TRBJ2-7; TRBD2 aligns across 11 bases. Per the germline V gene, CDR1 is MNHEY and CDR2 is SVGAGI. After removal of 5 bases from V and 6 bases from J, the junction contained 6 bases not matched to a gene. This CDR3 is built from 14 residues. In DNA form, the CDR3 reads TGTGCCAGCAGTCGAGGACTAGCGGGTGGCGAGCAGTACTTC. Translation gives CASSRGLAGGEQYF.

The chain has TRBV7-3 and TRBJ2-2; 9 nucleotides line up with TRBD2. The V and J ends lost 2 bases and 7 bases, in that order; junction bases with no gene match: 5. The CDR3 runs to 15 residues. CDR1 is SGHTA, CDR2 FQGTGA, per germline. The CDR3 bases are TGTGCCAGCAGCTTACTAGCGGGGATAAGCGGGGAGCTGTTTTTT. It specifies CASSLLAGISGELFF.

The chain joins TRBV4-1 to TRBJ2-5; 10 bases agree with TRBD1. The V gene's germline CDR1 is MGHRA and CDR2 YSYEKL. Germline trimming cut 2 bases from V and 4 bases from J; bases unmatched to any gene: 16. The CDR3 loop spans 19 amino acids. This CDR3 is CASSQRQTGGAGGRETQYF. The CDR3 region has the DNA TGCGCCAGCAGCCAAAGGCAGACAGGGGGCGCGGGTGGGCGAGAGACCCAGTACTTC.

V is TRBV19 and J is TRBJ1-1; D not resolved. The CDR3 consists of 17 residues. V dropped 3 bases and J dropped 0 bases, with 17 bases sitting between them. Germline lookup yields CDR1 LNHDA and CDR2 SQIVND (reference sequence). In nucleotides, the CDR3 is TGTGCCAGTAGTATTCTAACGCAGGCAAGCATGAACACTGAAGCTTTCTTT. Amino acids: CASSILTQASMNTEAFF.

The J gene is TRBJ1-5, the V gene TRBV4-3, with no clear D. With 0 bases removed from V and 7 bases from J, the gap between germline ends came to 16 bases. Germline assignment: CDR1 LGHNA and CDR2 YSLEER. This CDR3 has 16 residues. The chain's CDR3 is CASSQDLTVPRQPQHF. CDR3 DNA sequence: TGCGCCAGCAGCCAAGATTTAACAGTCCCACGCCAGCCCCAGCATTTT.

As concerns this clone: A junction end diverges from the germline sequence, so it may reflect a read error. The V call is TRBV2, the J call TRBJ2-2, with 10 bases matching TRBD1. There are 15 residues in the CDR3. Germline CDR1 and CDR2: SNHLY and FYNNEI. CDR3 sequence (DNA): TGTGCCAGCGGCGGACAGGGGGGCAACAGCGGGGAGCTGTTTTTT. Amino acids: CASGGQGGNSGELFF.

The genes are TRBV5-1 and TRBJ2-1, with TRBD2 identical over 13 bases. Trimming removed 4 bases from V and 7 bases from J; junction bases left unmatched: 11. Looked up from germline, CDR1 is SGHRS and CDR2 is YFSETQ. The CDR3 spans 17 residues. CDR3 in DNA: TGCGCCAGCAGCCGAGGCCCCGGACTAGCGGGGGCTAATGAGCAGTTCTTC. Its protein is CASSRGPGLAGANEQFF.

This clone was recorded once. The CDR3 spells CASSTVAGSADTQYF. The DNA for the CDR3 is TGTGCCAGTAGTACCGTAGCGGGGAGTGCAGATACGCAGTATTTT. The chain employs TRBV19 and TRBJ2-3; 8 bases are shared with TRBD2. V lost 4 bases, J lost 4 bases, and 7 bases stayed unmatched. The CDR3 has 15 residues. The germline V gene encodes CDR1 LNHDA and CDR2 SQIVND (reference sequence).

The chain recombines TRBV6-5 with TRBJ2-7, with 10 bases identical to TRBD1. Germline trimming cut 0 bases from V and 3 bases from J; bases unmatched to any gene: 2. Germline lookup yields CDR1 MNHEY and CDR2 SVGAGI. The length of the CDR3 is 15 residues. Here the CDR3 reads CASSYSTGGNYEQYF. CDR3 bases: TGTGCCAGCAGTTACTCGACAGGGGGCAACTACGAGCAGTACTTC.

The chain links TRBV5-1 to TRBJ1-4; possible D gene TRBD1, 6 bases. The germline gives CDR1 SGHRS, CDR2 YFSETQ. Trimming shortened V by 5 bases and J by 5 bases, and 10 bases separated the two germline ends. The length of the CDR3 is 13 residues. This CDR3 reads CASRAGANEKLFF. CDR3 coding DNA: TGCGCCAGCAGAGCGGGGGCAAATGAAAAACTGTTTTTT.

In DNA, the CDR3 is TGTGCCAGCAGCGCTGGAGTGAGGGGGCAGACAGATACGCAGTATTTT. It codes for CASSAGVRGQTDTQYF. The rearrangement joins TRBV5-5 to TRBJ2-3, with 7 bases that match TRBD1. Trimming at V came to 4 bases and at J to 3 bases, leaving 11 bases not matched to a gene. The CDR3 runs 16 residues. Germline V gives CDR1 SGHKS, CDR2 YYEKEE (reference sequence).

The chain has TRBV7-3 and TRBJ2-3; 14 nucleotides align to TRBD2. The trim removed 1 base at V and 0 bases at J, leaving 6 bases unmatched. CDR3 length: 19 amino acids. CDR1 and CDR2 from the germline V gene are SGHTA and FQGTGA. The CDR3 sequence: CASSLMTSGGETSTDTQYF. The CDR3 nucleotides read TGTGCCAGCAGCTTAATGACTAGCGGGGGGGAAACTAGCACAGATACGCAGTATTTT.

The V and J genes are TRBV6-5 and TRBJ2-5, with 7 nucleotides matching TRBD1. The CDR3 is made up of 13 amino acids. Germline CDR1 is MNHEY and CDR2 is SVGAGI. V was pared by 6 bases and J by 6 bases, with 7 bases of the junction left unmatched. The CDR3: CASSEGAVKTQYF. The DNA of the CDR3 is TGTGCCAGCAGCGAGGGGGCCGTGAAGACCCAGTACTTC.

The genes are TRBV5-4 and TRBJ2-7, with a possible D match to TRBD2 (6 bases). V lost 0 bases and J lost 0, with 13 bases in between. The CDR3 is made up of 16 amino acids. Germline-derived CDR1 and CDR2 are SGHNT and YYREEE (reference sequence). The DNA for the CDR3 is TGTGCCAGCAGCTTGGGTATTAGCGGAGGCTCCTACGAGCAGTACTTC. Translating it yields CASSLGISGGSYEQYF.

The chain combines TRBV10-3 with TRBJ2-4, with a possible D match to TRBD2 (5 bases). CDR3 length: 14 residues. V lost 6 bases, J lost 1 base, and 10 bases lay in between. Germline V gives CDR1 ENHRY, CDR2 SYGVKD. Here the CDR3 reads CAISGVGAKNIQYF. The CDR3, as DNA: TGTGCCATCAGCGGGGTCGGGGCCAAAAACATTCAGTACTTC.

V usage is TRBV12-3 or TRBV12-4 and J usage is TRBJ1-2; a possible D gene is TRBD1 (6 bases). Trimming cost V 4 bases and J 8 bases, with 14 bases left between them. CDR3 length: 13 amino acids. The CDR3 here is CASSYGQNGGYTF. CDR3 DNA sequence: TGTGCCAGCAGTTATGGACAGAATGGAGGCTACACCTTC.

This clone was detected only once. The genes are TRBV19 and TRBJ1-5; 8 nucleotides align to TRBD1. V gave up 7 bases and J gave up 3 bases; unmatched junction bases: 11. Per germline, CDR1 LNHDA and CDR2 SQIVND (reference sequence). This CDR3 has 16 residues. This CDR3 is CASTRRSDRANQPQHF. DNA for the CDR3: TGTGCCAGTACCAGAAGATCGGACAGGGCCAATCAGCCCCAGCATTTT.

In DNA form, the CDR3 reads TGTGCCAGCAGTTACGCAATCGCTAGTTCCTACGAGCAGTACTTC. Its translation is CASSYAIASSYEQYF. The chain joins TRBV6-6 to TRBJ2-7; D gene uncertain. Germline assignment: CDR1 MNHNY and CDR2 SVGAGI (reference sequence). Between the trimmed V and J ends, which lost 2 bases and 1 base, there was a span of 12 bases. The CDR3 has 15 amino acids.

This chain connects TRBV6-1 to TRBJ2-7; 8 nucleotides line up with TRBD1. The V gene's germline CDR1 is MNHNS and CDR2 SASEGT. This CDR3 is built from 15 residues. Losses at the gene ends were 0 bases for V and 5 bases for J; bases not matched to a gene: 6. The CDR3 DNA sequence: TGTGCCAGCAGTGAAGCATGGACAGGGCTTCACGAGCAGTACTTC. Its protein is CASSEAWTGLHEQYF.

This clone has just one count. The chain carries TRBV4-1 and TRBJ1-3; D is uncertain. Germline-derived CDR1 and CDR2 are MGHRA and YSYEKL. Trimming took off 4 bases at V and 6 bases at J, with 10 bases between the two ends. This CDR3 has 13 amino acids. The CDR3 region is CASSPLGLNTIYF. The CDR3 bases are TGCGCCAGCAGCCCACTCGGTCTAAACACCATATATTTT.

In nucleotides, the CDR3 is TGTGCCAGCAGCTCCCTAGGTGAGACCCAGTACTTC. It translates to CASSSLGETQYF. The chain recombines TRBV5-4 with TRBJ2-5; D is uncertain. CDR3 size: 12 residues. Germline V lookup: CDR1 SGHNT, CDR2 YYREEE (reference sequence). Trimming pared 3 bases from V and 5 bases from J, leaving 8 bases between.

The V and J genes are TRBV7-9 and TRBJ2-3; 9 nucleotides align to TRBD2. V shed 2 bases, J shed 5 bases, and the junction held 5 bases outside the gene matches. The CDR3 extends over 15 amino acids. From germline, CDR1 is SEHNR and CDR2 FQNEAQ (reference sequence). CDR3 nucleotides: TGTGCCAGCAGCTTACTAGCGGGGTTGAAAGATACGCAGTATTTT. This codes for CASSLLAGLKDTQYF. Looking up the rest from reference TRBV7-9 and TRBJ2-3 gives the full variable domain: DTGVSQNPRHKITKRGQNVTFRCDPISEHNRLYWYRQTLGQGPEFLTYFQNEAQLEKSRLLSDRFSAERPKGSFSTLEIQRTEQGDSAMYLCASSLLAGLKDTQYFGPGTRLTVL.

V and J are TRBV6-5 and TRBJ2-1; D perhaps matches TRBD1 (6 bases). V was clipped by 6 bases and J by 6 bases, with 18 bases between them. The CDR3 loop spans 15 amino acids. CDR1 and CDR2 from the germline V gene are MNHEY and SVGAGI. The CDR3 sequence: CASRDLNRASNEQFF. The CDR3, as DNA: TGTGCCAGCAGAGATTTAAACAGGGCCAGCAATGAGCAGTTCTTC.

This chain uses TRBV4-1 with TRBJ1-3; unclear D gene. The CDR3 contains 18 residues. The V end was cut by 3 bases, the J end by 3 bases, with 21 bases between. Germline V gene sequence: CDR1 MGHRA, CDR2 YSYEKL. The CDR3 here is CASSHTSLIPENGNTIYF. The DNA for the CDR3 is TGCGCCAGCAGCCATACCTCTCTAATACCGGAGAATGGAAACACCATATATTTT.

This clone was counted only a few times. The rearrangement uses TRBV11-2 and TRBJ2-7; a possible D gene is TRBD1 (6 bases). The CDR3 sequence is 14 residues long. Germline V gene data show CDR1 as SGHAT and CDR2 as FQNNGV. The V gene lost 2 bases and the J gene lost 2 bases, with 10 bases spanning the gap. The CDR3 is CASSLRGQTYEQYF. The CDR3 DNA reads TGTGCCAGCAGCTTAAGGGGACAAACCTACGAGCAGTACTTC.

The gene calls are TRBV5-1 and TRBJ1-1, with TRBD1 matching over 10 bases. Germline V gene sequence: CDR1 SGHRS, CDR2 YFSETQ. J was trimmed by 2 bases and V by 4 bases; bases with no gene match: 8. The CDR3 has 16 amino acids. CDR3 protein: CASSGGTGARNTEAFF. The CDR3 coding sequence is TGCGCCAGCAGCGGCGGGACAGGGGCGAGAAACACTGAAGCTTTCTTT.

This clone was recorded only once. V usage is TRBV5-4 and J usage is TRBJ2-7, with TRBD1 matching over 12 bases. The trim removed 1 base at V and 5 bases at J, leaving 4 bases unmatched. CDR1 is SGHNT, CDR2 YYREEE, per germline (reference sequence). The CDR3 contains 15 residues. CDR3 sequence: CASSLTGQGANEQYF. The DNA of the CDR3 is TGTGCCAGCAGCTTGACGGGACAGGGGGCTAACGAGCAGTACTTC.

The V call is TRBV5-6, the J call TRBJ2-2; possibly TRBD1 for D (6 bases). The germline V and J ends were trimmed by 1 base and 5 bases, with 21 bases remaining between them. CDR3 size: 18 residues. Germline V gene lookup returns CDR1 SGHDT and CDR2 YYEEEE. CDR3 sequence reads: CASSLKVLETRGTGELFF. The CDR3 bases are TGTGCCAGCAGCTTGAAAGTTTTAGAGACCAGGGGTACCGGGGAGCTGTTTTTT.

The V and J genes are TRBV29-1 and TRBJ1-4, with TRBD1 matching over 9 bases. The CDR3 covers 14 residues. V was pared by 4 bases and J by 8 bases, with 8 bases of the junction left unmatched. CDR1 is SQVTM, CDR2 ANQGSEA, per germline. This CDR3 is CSVGKGQGFEKLFF. The CDR3 nucleotides are TGCAGCGTTGGAAAAGGACAGGGGTTCGAAAAACTGTTTTTT.